This TCR beta chain was observed in a study of T cell changes during pregnancy in multiple sclerosis (dated by TCRdb to about 2019). A note on the overall study: The study looked at changes in the T cell repertoire across pregnancy in women with multiple sclerosis.

The method behind the library was the immunoSEQ multiplex PCR assay. TCRdb holds this immuneACCESS table with in-frame rearrangements only. Some clones are missing; in checked studies, unresolved V genes explain under half, and the rest has no known cause. The sample table shows around 40,000 clones, and about 92% are seen once. The ten largest clonotypes hold approximately 0.61% of the sample. This clone has a single count. The antigen it binds to is not known. Per-base quality was not reported, and no clone a single base away is much larger than it. The germline V gene yields SGHDN for CDR1 and FVKESK for CDR2. Cut back by 4 bases and 6 bases, the V and J ends lie 13 bases apart. The CDR3 numbers 15 residues from cysteine through phenylalanine. Kept here is only the CDR3 DNA, which spans 45 bases and is read in frame from base 1.

Source: CD4+ T cells from peripheral blood mononuclear cells, taken in the third trimester of pregnancy. This chain is built from TRBV14 and TRBJ1-6, with a weak D call of TRBD1 (5 bases match). The source of this sequence is a female donor with multiple sclerosis, enrolled in a pregnancy study. This receptor has the CDR3 CASSPLQAANSPLHF. The DNA sequence is TGTGCCAGCAGCCCCCTACAGGCGGCTAATTCACCCCTCCACTTT.